This T cell receptor (beta chain) derives from a study of regulatory T cells in long-lasting Graves disease. Study conclusions and caveats: There were preferences for TRBV28, TRBJ1-2 and TRBJ2-5 in persistent disease.

Building the TCR beta libraries relied on iRepertoire HTBI primers, and CDR3 regions underwent Arm-PCR. One entry per CDR3 protein results from TCRdb running MiXCR on the multiplex PCR reads. Of more than 650,000 distinct CDR3 sequences listed, 30% are singletons. This CDR3 contains 15 residues. V lost 5 bases and J lost 2; bases outside the gene matches: 11. Germline loops: CDR1 DFQATT, CDR2 SNEGSKA (reference sequence). The time point was: persistent/refractory GD, antithyroid drugs over 5 years with positive TRAb. Construction of the TCR library relied on RNA isolated from PBMCs. Regarding this clonotype: The antigen remains unidentified.

The receptor was derived from a female donor with Graves disease. The chain uses TRBV20-1 and TRBJ2-5; 7 bases fit TRBD2. The specimen comprised peripheral blood mononuclear cells (PBMCs), sampled when the disease was refractory, from a patient treated with antithyroid drugs. The CDR3 coding sequence is TGCAGTGCTTCCGTGTCTAGCGGCTCACAAGAGACCCAGTACTTC. This gives the protein CSASVSSGSQETQYF.